This T cell receptor (beta chain) was found in a study of cytomegalovirus exposure and HLA in healthy donors. It was with 60 Vbeta and 13 Jbeta primers that the PCR ran. Authors' methods: Counted up in a later analysis, unique TCR beta chains came to some 72 million, with around 12 million shared. The protocol was immunoSEQ multiplex PCR, while the TCRdb copy is restricted to in-frame clones and leaves out a portion. That table supplies the V and J calls and clone size; D and trimming were determined from the DNA. The sample has some 200,000 clones; 77% are singletons. Donors consisted of healthy bone marrow donors. Worth noting for this clone: The target antigen is unknown.

The germline V gene encodes CDR1 SGHDN and CDR2 FVKESK. The V gene lost 8 bases and the J gene lost 1 base, with 8 bases spanning the gap. This CDR3 comprises 12 residues. Study-level results: Follow-up analysis later connected one missense variant in DCLRE1C with trimming of TCR beta V- and J-genes.

The chain has TRBV14 and TRBJ1-1; D uncertain. This TCR was sampled from a woman aged 55-70 years in good health and CMV-seropositive. The sequenced sample consisted of PBMCs. The DNA for the CDR3 is TGTGCCAGCCTTCGGGGGAACACTGAAGCTTTCTTT. Its translation: CASLRGNTEAFF.